This is a list of T cell receptor beta chains from one sample in a study of shared clonotypes between healthy human individuals. Data came from immunoSEQ multiplex PCR; TCRdb stores just in-frame clones and leaves some out. The sample includes 2 million to 2.5 million clones, almost 96% seen only once; the top ten take around 0.13%. The sequencing sample was made of naive CD4+ T cells sorted from blood. The receptors stem from a man aged 18-30 years in good health. Both conserved end residues are part of each CDR3. Fields, in order: V gene, D gene, J gene, clone size, CDR3 DNA, CDR3 protein. The D gene is left open where the match is weak. Expanded clones get a size class; other rows say once, few or many, or leave the size out.

TRBV5-1	.	TRBJ1-2	once	TGCGCCAGCAGCTTGGAAAACCGGGGCTACACCTTC	CASSLENRGYTF
TRBV6-1	.	TRBJ2-6	.	TGTGCCAGCAGTGAGTTTTCTGGGGCCAACGTCCTGACTTTC	CASSEFSGANVLTF
TRBV7-3	.	TRBJ2-3	.	TGTGCCAGCAGCTTATCGGGATCGGTGGATACGCAGTATTTT	CASSLSGSVDTQYF
TRBV7-6	.	TRBJ2-7	once	TGTGCCAGCAGCCTGAGGGCAGGGGCCACCTACGAGCAGTACTTC	CASSLRAGATYEQYF
TRBV9	TRBD1	TRBJ1-1	once	TGTGCCAGCAGCACGGGACAGGCATTCGCCACTGAAGCTTTCTTT	CASSTGQAFATEAFF
TRBV18	.	TRBJ1-5	.	TGTGCCAGCTCACCAACAGGATCCCAGCCCCAGCATTTT	CASSPTGSQPQHF
TRBV4-2	.	TRBJ2-1	.	TGTGCCAGCAGCCAAGACTGGCGGGGAGGCTACAATGAGCAGTTCTTC	CASSQDWRGGYNEQFF
TRBV2	.	TRBJ2-7	.	TGTGCCAGCAATCTGGGACTCCTGAGCGGCTACGAGCAGTACTTC	CASNLGLLSGYEQYF
TRBV5-4	.	TRBJ1-2	.	TGTGCCAGCAGCGTTGACAGTTATGGCTACACCTTC	CASSVDSYGYTF
TRBV9	.	TRBJ1-3	.	TGTGCCAGCAGCGTAGGAAGCTACTCTGGAAACACCATATATTTT	CASSVGSYSGNTIYF
TRBV13	TRBD2	TRBJ2-1	.	TGTGCCAGCAGCTTTCTTAGCGGGGGGGCTGGCATCGCCCCGTTCTTC	CASSFLSGGAGIAPFF
TRBV16	.	TRBJ2-3	.	TGTGCCAGCAGCCTTTTCATCACAGATACGCAGTATTTT	CASSLFITDTQYF
TRBV10-3	.	TRBJ2-3	.	TGTGCCATCAGTGAAAGGAGCGTGGGCACAGATACGCAGTATTTT	CAISERSVGTDTQYF
TRBV6-5	TRBD1	TRBJ2-7	.	TGTGCCAGCAGTCGGGGACAGGGGGTCTACGAGCAGTACTTC	CASSRGQGVYEQYF
TRBV15	.	TRBJ1-5	few	TGTGCCACCAGCAGAGAGGGCCGTAACAGGCATTTT	CATSREGRNRHF
TRBV9	TRBD1	TRBJ1-2	.	TGTGCCAGCAGCCTCCTGGCCGGACAGGGGCCAAACTATGGCTACACCTTC	CASSLLAGQGPNYGYTF
TRBV2	.	TRBJ2-7	.	TGTGCCAGCAGAGGGAGCTCCTACGAGCAGTACTTC	CASRGSSYEQYF
TRBV6-5	TRBD1	TRBJ1-2	.	TGTGCCAGCAGCAGGGGGTCGGGCTATGGCTACACCTTC	CASSRGSGYGYTF
TRBV15	.	TRBJ1-6	.	TGTGCCACCAGCAGAGGGGGGAGCTCCTATAATTCACCCCTCCACTTT	CATSRGGSSYNSPLHF
TRBV6-1	.	TRBJ1-1	few	TGTGCCAGCAACCTCCGTGACACTGAAGCTTTCTTT	CASNLRDTEAFF
TRBV6-1	TRBD1	TRBJ1-1	.	TGTGCCAGCAGGGAAAGGGACAGGGGGTCGAGCACTGAAGCTTTCTTT	CASRERDRGSSTEAFF
TRBV11-1	.	TRBJ2-6	once	TGTGCCAGCAGCTTCTCGGACTCTGGGGCCAACGTCCTGACTTTC	CASSFSDSGANVLTF
TRBV2	TRBD2	TRBJ2-4	.	TGTGCCAGCAGATCCTCCGGGACTAGTAAAAACATTCAGTACTTC	CASRSSGTSKNIQYF
TRBV6-5	TRBD1	TRBJ1-1	.	TGTGCCAGCAGAATTCACAGGGGGAACACTGAAGCTTTCTTT	CASRIHRGNTEAFF
TRBV7-9	.	TRBJ1-1	.	TGTGCCAGCAGCTTAGCGTCCCCCGGACACACTGAAGCTTTCTTT	CASSLASPGHTEAFF
TRBV18	TRBD2	TRBJ2-1	once	TGTGCCAGCTCACCATCTAGCGGGAGGGCCGAGCCGAACAATGAGCAGTTCTTC	CASSPSSGRAEPNNEQFF
TRBV25-1	TRBD1	TRBJ2-1	.	TGTGCCAGCAGTGGCGGACAGGGGGCGGAGTTCTTC	CASSGGQGAEFF
TRBV4-3	TRBD1	TRBJ1-3	.	TGCGCCAGCAGCCAAGAGCCCCTCCAGGGGGCTGGAAACACCATATATTTT	CASSQEPLQGAGNTIYF
TRBV7-3	TRBD1	TRBJ1-6	.	TGTGCCAGCAGCTTTGGAGGGGGCAATTCACCCCTCCACTTT	CASSFGGGNSPLHF
TRBV6-4	.	TRBJ2-7	once	TGTGCCAGCAGTGACGAGCAGGGGGGGTACGAGCAGTACTTC	CASSDEQGGYEQYF
TRBV28	.	TRBJ1-2	.	TGTGCCAGCAGACCACAGGAGTCCTATGGCTACACCTTC	CASRPQESYGYTF
TRBV7-6	.	TRBJ2-2	.	TGTGCCAGCAGTCCTAGGGGTGCCGGGGAGCTGTTTTTT	CASSPRGAGELFF
TRBV6-5	TRBD1	TRBJ2-7	.	TGTGCCAGCAGTTACTCGACGACAGGGCGGACCTACGAGCAGTACTTC	CASSYSTTGRTYEQYF
TRBV6-5	TRBD2	TRBJ2-7	.	TGTGCCAGCAAAAAACGGGGGGAGACCTACGAGCAGTACTTC	CASKKRGETYEQYF
TRBV1	.	TRBJ2-4	.	TGCACCAGCGAGCTAGCGGGTGTTAGCCCCAAAAACATTCAGTACTTC	CTSELAGVSPKNIQYF
TRBV7-2	.	TRBJ1-4	once	TGTGCCAGCAGCCAAGTGGGGGGACCAAATGAAAAACTGTTTTTT	CASSQVGGPNEKLFF
TRBV6-6	TRBD1	TRBJ1-2	.	TGTGCCAGCAGTAACCCGACAGGGGTCCCATATGGCTACACCTTC	CASSNPTGVPYGYTF
TRBV6-4	.	TRBJ2-7	once	TGTGCCACGTCCTCCACCCCAGTCCAGGGATCCTACGAGCAGTACTTC	CATSSTPVQGSYEQYF
TRBV5-1	TRBD1	TRBJ1-1	.	TGCGCCAGCAGTCAGCAGGGGGCAGGTTTAGGCACTGAAGCTTTCTTT	CASSQQGAGLGTEAFF
TRBV19	.	TRBJ2-2	.	TGTGCCAGTACCCGACTAGCCGGGGAGCTGTTTTTT	CASTRLAGELFF
TRBV5-6	.	TRBJ2-7	.	TGTGCCAGCAGCCCGTTGCAGGGGAGCTCCTACGAGCAGTACTTC	CASSPLQGSSYEQYF